These 7 T cell receptor beta chains were all obtained from the same sample, sequenced in a study of blood T cells in healthy people across ages. Using a J-beta primer mix together with a sample-barcoded 5' primer, a second PCR was run for roughly 7 to 11 cycles. TCRdb redid the calling of the 5' RACE reads with MiXCR, one entry per CDR3 protein. The sample contains more than 900,000 distinct CDR3 sequences, around 27% of which appear only once. The sample also formed part of further work on T cells of mothers and their children.

Sequencing was done on a sample of blood. The receptors come from a girl between 2 and 10 years old in good health.

This clonotype was detected a few times. V and J are TRBV9 and TRBJ1-2; tentative D call: TRBD1 (5 bases). The V end lost 3 bases, the J end lost 7 bases, and 16 bases lay between the germline ends. The CDR3 consists of 14 residues. The germline CDR1 and CDR2 sequences are SGDLS and YYNGEE. This chain's CDR3 is CASSGSGGGFGYTF. The CDR3, as DNA: TGTGCCAGCAGCGGGTCCGGTGGGGGGTTTGGCTACACCTTC.

Only a few counts were recorded for this clonotype. The rearrangement links TRBV28 to TRBJ1-6, with 8 positions matching TRBD1. The germline V gene has CDR1 MDHEN and CDR2 SYDVKM. This CDR3 is built from 16 residues. The V gene end was trimmed by 6 bases and the J gene end by 12 bases; junction bases not matched to a gene: 16. Here the CDR3 reads CASSFNPRTGPGPLHF. The CDR3 nucleotides are TGTGCCAGCAGCTTTAACCCCAGGACAGGGCCTGGACCCCTCCACTTT.

This chain joins TRBV2 and TRBJ2-5; D not resolved. The V gene's germline CDR1 is SNHLY and CDR2 FYNNEI. V lost 2 bases and J lost 4, with 17 bases in between. The CDR3 contains 16 residues. The CDR3 reads CASSESGRALGETQYF. DNA for the CDR3: TGTGCCAGCAGTGAAAGTGGTAGGGCCCTGGGAGAGACCCAGTACTTC.

This clonotype occurred a few times. V and J are TRBV5-1 and TRBJ2-1, with D hard to call. V was pared by 6 bases and J by 0 bases, with 10 bases between. CDR1 and CDR2 from the germline V gene are SGHRS and YFSETQ. The CDR3 length is 14 residues. The chain's CDR3 is CASTLSLSYNEQFF. The CDR3 DNA follows: TGCGCCAGCACCCTCTCTCTCTCCTACAATGAGCAGTTCTTC.

The chain links TRBV11-3 to TRBJ2-7, with D possibly being TRBD2 (6 bases). CDR1 and CDR2 from the germline V gene are SGHNT and YENEEA. Trimming took off 6 bases at V and 5 bases at J, with 20 bases between the two ends. The CDR3 contains 15 residues. This chain's CDR3 is CASSFGRDGSDEQYF. The CDR3 region has the DNA TGTGCCAGCAGTTTCGGCCGGGACGGGAGTGACGAGCAGTACTTC.

This clonotype was detected only a few times. The chain links TRBV20-1 to TRBJ2-3; TRBD1 might be the D (5 bases). The CDR3 covers 15 residues. V was cut by 5 bases and J by 0 bases, with 15 bases left in between. CDR1 DFQATT and CDR2 SNEGSKA come from the germline V gene (reference sequence). The CDR3 protein is CSAPPGLVSTDTQYF. In DNA, the CDR3 is TGCAGTGCTCCTCCAGGGCTCGTTAGCACAGATACGCAGTATTTT.

The chain is built from TRBV10-3 and TRBJ1-2; no firm D call. The V end was cut by 6 bases, the J end by 4 bases, with 9 bases between. The CDR3 spans 12 residues. Per the germline V gene, CDR1 is ENHRY and CDR2 is SYGVKD. The CDR3 loop is CAISPDIYGYTF. As DNA, the CDR3 is TGTGCCATCAGCCCCGACATCTATGGCTACACCTTC.